These 8 T cell receptor beta chains share one sample of origin, sequenced in a study of T cell repertoires in cytomegalovirus infection. No antigen has been assigned to these receptors. Each CDR3 protein gets one entry after TCRdb re-called the reads with MiXCR. The sample yields approximately 910,000 distinct CDR3 sequences, approximately 31% seen once. Sequencing used cultured CD8+ T cells from PBMCs, obtained from culture after CMV antigen stimulation. These TCRs come from a human donor in good health (CMV status not recorded). Some clones in this sample may be carry-over from other donors' samples.

This clonotype was seen only a few times. The chain uses TRBV6-1 and TRBJ2-5; no clear D. Germline CDR1 is MNHNS and CDR2 is SASEGT. The CDR3 sequence is 11 residues long. Trimming shortened V by 5 bases and J by 3 bases, and 4 bases separated the two germline ends. The CDR3: CASSHEETQYF. CDR3 coding DNA: TGTGCCAGCAGTCATGAAGAGACCCAGTACTTC.

This clonotype was observed a few times. This chain uses TRBV7-6 with TRBJ2-7, with TRBD2 matching 8 bases. The ends lost 1 base at V and 0 bases at J; junction bases unmatched: 5. Germline CDR1 SGHVS, CDR2 FNYEAQ. The CDR3 extends over 16 amino acids. CDR3 in DNA: TGTGCCAGCAGCTTAGACGGCGGGGGGAGCTCCTACGAGCAGTACTTC. Its protein is CASSLDGGGSSYEQYF.

The chain carries TRBV29-1 and TRBJ1-1; perhaps TRBD1 as D (6 bases). The CDR3 has 12 residues. The V end was cut by 6 bases, the J end by 2 bases, with 10 bases between. Germline V lookup: CDR1 SQVTM, CDR2 ANQGSEA. CDR3 in DNA: TGCAGCGTCCTACAGGGTAACACTGAAGCTTTCTTT. Translating gives CSVLQGNTEAFF.

The V call is TRBV7-8, the J call TRBJ1-5; the match to TRBD1 covers 9 bases. Germline assignment: CDR1 SGHVS and CDR2 FQNEAQ. The V and J ends lost 5 bases and 0 bases, in that order; junction bases with no gene match: 8. This CDR3 comprises 17 residues. The CDR3 here is CASSPWDRAYSNQPQHF. The CDR3 nucleotides are TGTGCCAGCAGCCCTTGGGACAGGGCGTATAGCAATCAGCCCCAGCATTTT.

The chain is built from TRBV15 and TRBJ1-1; a weak D match, TRBD1 (6 bases). The ends were cut back, 0 bases at V and 3 bases at J, with 8 bases in the middle. Germline lookup yields CDR1 LNHNV and CDR2 YYDKDF (reference sequence). This CDR3 is built from 14 residues. The CDR3 DNA is TGTGCCACCAGCAGAGATTCAGGGGACACTGAAGCTTTCTTT. Protein: CATSRDSGDTEAFF.

This clonotype was observed at least ten times. This rearrangement joins TRBV5-6 to TRBJ2-1, with D unresolved. The CDR3 has 13 residues. Germline V gives CDR1 SGHDT, CDR2 YYEEEE. Trimming took off 1 base at V and 2 bases at J, with 4 bases between the two ends. Written as DNA, the CDR3 is TGTGCCAGCAGCTTGAGGACCTACAATGAGCAGTTCTTC. The encoded protein is CASSLRTYNEQFF.

As for this clonotype: A single base separates this from a much larger clone, so it may be a read error. J is TRBJ2-3 and V is TRBV7-2; tentatively, D is TRBD1 (6 bases). Germline V lookup: CDR1 SGHTA, CDR2 FQGNSA. Trimming took 1 base from V and 4 from J, leaving 18 bases between them. The CDR3 length is 17 residues. The CDR3 spells CASSLGGTYRVSDTQYF. The CDR3 DNA reads TGTGCCAGCAGCTTAGGGGGCACATACAGGGTCTCAGATACGCAGTATTTT.

This clonotype was found a few times. The rearrangement joins TRBV19 to TRBJ1-5; D remains unclear. The CDR3 is 15 residues long. The V gene lost 3 bases and the J gene lost 3 bases, with 12 bases spanning the gap. Germline values: CDR1 LNHDA, CDR2 SQIVND (reference sequence). The chain's CDR3 is CASSMRRQTNQPQHF. The CDR3 bases are TGTGCCAGTAGTATGAGGCGGCAAACCAATCAGCCCCAGCATTTT.